This TCR beta chain originates from a study of T cells in Graves' hyperthyroidism and ophthalmopathy. What was amplified from RNA transcripts were TCR beta CDR3 regions. The HTBI primer set served for first-round RT-PCR of the TCR CDR3. Via MiXCR, TCRdb re-called the multiplex PCR reads, giving one row per CDR3 protein. Of roughly 660,000 distinct CDR3 sequences listed, approximately 15% are singletons. This clonotype came up many times. What was sequenced was blood. The source is a man in his fifties or sixties with Graves' hyperthyroidism.

Here the CDR3 reads CASSLVPGVYEQYF. CDR3 DNA: TGTGCCAGCAGTTTAGTTCCAGGGGTGTACGAGCAGTACTTC. The chain employs TRBV12-3 or TRBV12-4 and TRBJ2-7, with a weak D call TRBD1 (6 bases). V was clipped by 1 base and J by 4 bases, with 11 bases between them. This CDR3 comprises 14 residues.